This T cell receptor (beta chain) was identified in a study of blood T cell repertoires in COVID-19. About the study: Sites in the United States, Italy and Spain provided acute and convalescent COVID-19 samples.

Produced via immunoSEQ multiplex PCR; TCRdb's table is partial and in-frame only. The data hold roughly 280,000 clones, with about 88% observed a single time. Trimming cost V 1 base and J 7 bases; bases outside gene matches: 6. The CDR3 loop spans 14 amino acids. From germline, CDR1 is SEHNR and CDR2 FQNEAQ (reference sequence). This TCR was recovered from a man aged 18 to 29 with active or convalescent COVID-19. Source material: peripheral blood. The chain recombines TRBV7-9 with TRBJ2-5; 7 bases map to TRBD2. Here the CDR3 reads CASSLDGRGGTQYF. CDR3 bases: TGTGCCAGCAGCTTAGATGGCCGCGGGGGGACCCAGTACTTC.